Each of the 22 T cell receptor beta chains below was sequenced from the same sample in a study of CD8 T cells in Susac syndrome. Reverse transcription used roughly 0.45 to 1 ug RNA and random hexamers. TCRdb analysed the immunoSEQ multiplex PCR reads with MiXCR anew, one entry per CDR3 protein. The repertoire holds about 90,000 distinct CDR3 sequences, about 93% seen once, with roughly 0.32% in the top ten. Source material: CD8+ T cells from PBMCs. These receptors were obtained from a human donor in good health.

The CDR3 protein is CSATTEGVGETQYF. CDR3 bases: TGCAGTGCTACGACAGAAGGGGTGGGGGAGACCCAGTACTTC. V gene TRBV20-1 combines with J gene TRBJ2-5; TRBD1 is a possible D gene (5 bases). Germline-derived CDR1 and CDR2 are DFQATT and SNEGSKA (reference sequence). V was pared by 4 bases and J by 5 bases, with 17 bases between. The length of the CDR3 is 14 residues.

This clonotype was counted a single time. The J gene is TRBJ2-5, the V gene TRBV29-1, with 8 positions matching TRBD1. The V gene's germline CDR1 is SQVTM and CDR2 ANQGSEA. V lost 2 bases to trimming and J lost 5 bases; unmatched junction nucleotides: 7. This CDR3 comprises 14 residues. This CDR3 reads CSVEPSDRAETQYF. CDR3 sequence (DNA): TGCAGCGTTGAACCCTCGGACAGGGCGGAGACCCAGTACTTC.

The rearrangement uses TRBV5-1 and TRBJ1-1; D remains ambiguous. V was pared by 0 bases and J by 0 bases, with 9 bases between. Germline V CDR1 and CDR2: SGHRS, YFSETQ. The CDR3 totals 15 residues. The CDR3 DNA reads as TGCGCCAGCAGCTTGGGCAGACGGGTGAACACTGAAGCTTTCTTT. Amino acids: CASSLGRRVNTEAFF. Together with reference TRBV5-1 and TRBJ1-1, the CDR3 gives the full variable domain: KAGVTQTPRYLIKTRGQQVTLSCSPISGHRSVSWYQQTPGQGLQFLFEYFSETQRNKGNFPGRFSGRQFSNSRSEMNVSTLELGDSALYLCASSLGRRVNTEAFFGQGTRLTVV.

The V call is TRBV14, the J call TRBJ1-2; D perhaps matches TRBD1 (5 bases). Germline assignment: CDR1 SGHDN and CDR2 FVKESK. The CDR3 spans 15 residues. V dropped 0 bases and J dropped 4 bases, with 12 bases sitting between them. The CDR3 DNA reads as TGTGCCAGCAGCCAAGATTATTACGGGGCCTATGGCTACACCTTC. Residues: CASSQDYYGAYGYTF.

The count of this clonotype is one. J is TRBJ1-2 and V is TRBV5-1, with a possible D match to TRBD1 (5 bases). Deletions cut 4 bases from V and 4 bases from J, with 14 bases between. The CDR3 covers 14 residues. Looked up from germline, CDR1 is SGHRS and CDR2 is YFSETQ. In DNA, the CDR3 is TGCGCCAGCAGCCCGGCGGGGGGAGGCTATGGCTACACCTTC. This translates into CASSPAGGGYGYTF.

The CDR3, as DNA: TGCGCCAGCAGCTTGGGATTATTAGGACTCACAGATACGCAGTATTTT. Translation gives CASSLGLLGLTDTQYF. The chain uses TRBV5-1 and TRBJ2-3; maybe TRBD2 (5 bases). Germline CDR1 reads SGHRS; CDR2 reads YFSETQ. The V and J ends lost 0 bases and 2 bases respectively, with 13 bases between them. The CDR3 covers 16 residues.

The chain couples TRBV6-1 to TRBJ1-2, with D perhaps matching TRBD1 (5 bases). The CDR3 spans 13 residues. The V gene lost 4 bases and the J gene lost 8 bases, with 14 bases spanning the gap. Germline V gene sequence: CDR1 MNHNS, CDR2 SASEGT. CDR3 loop: CASSAPRGYGYTF. The CDR3 region has the DNA TGTGCCAGCAGTGCGCCGCGGGGGTACGGCTACACCTTC.

The V and J genes are TRBV7-9 and TRBJ2-3; 7 bases line up with TRBD2. V lost 5 bases and J lost 2; bases outside the gene matches: 10. Looked up from germline, CDR1 is SEHNR and CDR2 is FQNEAQ (reference sequence). This CDR3 contains 16 residues. The CDR3 DNA reads TGTGCCAGCAGCCCCTATCAGCGGGAAGCCACAGATACGCAGTATTTT. This translates into CASSPYQREATDTQYF.

V usage is TRBV6-2 or TRBV6-3 and J usage is TRBJ2-1, with a possible D match to TRBD2 (6 bases). Trimming cost V 0 bases and J 2 bases, with 14 bases left between them. The CDR3 runs 17 residues. The V gene's germline CDR1 is MNHEY and CDR2 SVGEGT. Here the CDR3 reads CASSYSGGLQAYNEQFF. The CDR3 nucleotides are TGTGCCAGCAGTTACTCGGGGGGACTCCAAGCCTACAATGAGCAGTTCTTC.

This chain uses TRBV29-1 with TRBJ2-5, with 7 bases that match TRBD1. From germline, CDR1 is SQVTM and CDR2 ANQGSEA. The CDR3 contains 13 residues. The V gene end was trimmed by 4 bases and the J gene end by 1 base; junction bases not matched to a gene: 3. As DNA, the CDR3 is TGCAGCGTTGGGAAGGGGGCCCAAGAGACCCAGTACTTC. Amino acid sequence: CSVGKGAQETQYF.

The rearrangement joins TRBV6-5 to TRBJ1-1, with D perhaps TRBD1 (6 bases). The CDR3 runs 16 residues. CDR1 MNHEY and CDR2 SVGAGI come from the germline V gene. Trimming cost V 0 bases and J 5 bases, with 16 bases left between them. The CDR3 spells CASSYSAGDLTTEAFF. CDR3 nucleotides: TGTGCCAGCAGTTACTCGGCAGGGGATTTGACAACTGAAGCTTTCTTT.

The chain uses TRBV6-5 and TRBJ2-5; 12 bases map to TRBD2. V shed 2 bases, J shed 7 bases, and the junction held 8 bases outside the gene matches. This CDR3 region has 16 residues. CDR1 and CDR2 (germline): MNHEY, SVGAGI. The CDR3 sequence is CASSYTASGGAGTQYF. The CDR3 bases are TGTGCCAGCAGTTACACGGCTAGCGGGGGGGCAGGGACCCAGTACTTC.

This clonotype was recorded only once. The V gene is TRBV9, the J gene TRBJ2-7; TRBD1 matches at 9 bases. This CDR3 has 15 residues. The V gene end was trimmed by 3 bases and the J gene end by 4 bases; junction bases not matched to a gene: 8. Germline loops: CDR1 SGDLS, CDR2 YYNGEE. CDR3 amino acids: CASSAHGTGSYEQYF. The CDR3 region has the DNA TGTGCCAGCAGCGCCCACGGGACAGGGTCTTACGAGCAGTACTTC.

The chain carries TRBV29-1 and TRBJ1-2; D call uncertain. The CDR3 has 10 residues. The germline CDR1 and CDR2 sequences are SQVTM and ANQGSEA. V was clipped by 6 bases and J by 8 bases, with 10 bases between them. In DNA form, the CDR3 reads TGCAGCGTGGAGGCAGTAGGCTACACCTTC. Amino acids: CSVEAVGYTF.

This chain uses TRBV10-3 with TRBJ2-3; 9 nucleotides agree with TRBD2. The CDR3 spans 18 residues. V gave up 0 bases and J gave up 2 bases; unmatched junction bases: 9. Germline V gene sequence: CDR1 ENHRY, CDR2 SYGVKD. CDR3 sequence (DNA): TGTGCCATCAGTGAGTCCGGGGTAGCGGGGGACCTCACAGATACGCAGTATTTT. Protein: CAISESGVAGDLTDTQYF.

The gene calls are TRBV9 and TRBJ1-5; unclear D gene. V was trimmed by 4 bases and J by 5 bases, leaving 7 bases between them. The CDR3 covers 12 residues. CDR1 SGDLS and CDR2 YYNGEE come from the germline V gene. The CDR3, as DNA: TGTGCCAGCAGCCCCCTAGATCAGCCCCAGCATTTT. Amino acid sequence: CASSPLDQPQHF.

The rearrangement joins TRBV2 to TRBJ1-4; D uncertain. Germline V gene data show CDR1 as SNHLY and CDR2 as FYNNEI. Trimming removed 6 bases at V and 0 bases at J, with 11 bases between. The CDR3 loop spans 15 amino acids. The CDR3 is CASRPGTATNEKLFF. The CDR3 bases are TGTGCCAGCAGGCCTGGCACGGCAACTAATGAAAAACTGTTTTTT.

The chain uses TRBV7-9 and TRBJ2-3; 10 bases fit TRBD2. Unmatched junction bases numbered 13, after V lost 5 bases and J lost 5 bases. The germline V gene has CDR1 SEHNR and CDR2 FQNEAQ (reference sequence). This CDR3 contains 17 residues. CDR3 in DNA: TGTGCCAGCAGCAACGCGCTAGCGGGGGACCCGGGAGATACGCAGTATTTT. It is translated as CASSNALAGDPGDTQYF.

This chain joins TRBV7-9 and TRBJ2-7; D may be TRBD1 or TRBD2 (5 bases each). V was pared by 5 bases and J by 1 base, with 12 bases between. The germline CDR1 and CDR2 sequences are SEHNR and FQNEAQ (reference sequence). There are 14 residues in the CDR3. For the CDR3, the DNA is TGTGCCAGCAGCCGGGACGGTCTTTCCTACGAGCAGTACTTC. Residues: CASSRDGLSYEQYF. The variable domain in full, with the rest retrieved from reference TRBV7-9 and TRBJ2-7, is DTGVSQNPRHKITKRGQNVTFRCDPISEHNRLYWYRQTLGQGPEFLTYFQNEAQLEKSRLLSDRFSAERPKGSFSTLEIQRTEQGDSAMYLCASSRDGLSYEQYFGPGTRLTVT.

The chain carries TRBV5-6 and TRBJ1-2; D is unclear. Germline CDR1 SGHDT, CDR2 YYEEEE. The CDR3 is 12 residues long. V shed 5 bases and J shed 3 bases, with 8 bases lying between them. CDR3 loop: CASRRPDYGYTF. For the CDR3, the DNA is TGTGCCAGCAGGCGTCCGGACTATGGCTACACCTTC.

The chain is built from TRBV19 and TRBJ2-1; D not certain. CDR1 is LNHDA, CDR2 SQIVND, per germline (reference sequence). The CDR3 is 14 residues long. V was shortened by 6 bases and J by 1 base, with 10 bases between the two germline ends. CDR3 in DNA: TGTGCCAGTAGGCATGTCTCGTCCTACAATGAGCAGTTCTTC. It codes for CASRHVSSYNEQFF.

CDR3 sequence reads: CASSPSGTPSTDTQYF. In DNA, the CDR3 is TGTGCCAGCAGTCCATCCGGGACCCCTTCTACAGATACGCAGTATTTT. The chain uses TRBV27 and TRBJ2-3; D is perhaps TRBD1 or TRBD2 (5 bases each). Between the trimmed V and J ends, which lost 5 bases and 3 bases, there was a span of 18 bases. The CDR3 is made up of 16 amino acids. The germline V gene has CDR1 MNHEY and CDR2 SMNVEV (reference sequence).